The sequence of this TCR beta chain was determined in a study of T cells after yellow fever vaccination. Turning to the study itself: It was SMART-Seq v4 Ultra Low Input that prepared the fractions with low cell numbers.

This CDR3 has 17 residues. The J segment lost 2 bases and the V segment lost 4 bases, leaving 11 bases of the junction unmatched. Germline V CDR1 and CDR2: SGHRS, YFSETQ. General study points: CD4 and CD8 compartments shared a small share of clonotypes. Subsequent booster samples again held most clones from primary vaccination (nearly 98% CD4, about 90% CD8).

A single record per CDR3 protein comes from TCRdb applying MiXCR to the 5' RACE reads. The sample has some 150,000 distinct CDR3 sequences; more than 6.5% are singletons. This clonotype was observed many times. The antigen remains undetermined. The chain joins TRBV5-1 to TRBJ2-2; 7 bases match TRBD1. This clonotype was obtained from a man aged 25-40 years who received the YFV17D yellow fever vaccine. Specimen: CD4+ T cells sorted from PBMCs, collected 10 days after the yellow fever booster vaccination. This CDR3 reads CASSPLKGAQNTGELFF. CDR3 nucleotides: TGCGCCAGCAGCCCATTGAAGGGGGCGCAAAACACCGGGGAGCTGTTTTTT.